This TCR beta chain is from a study of blood T cell repertoires in COVID-19. Overall study context: The study drew acute and convalescent COVID-19 samples from the United States, Italy and Spain. Sources were T cells, B-cell-depleted T cells, or PBMCs; the material itself was cDNA or gDNA.

The V gene's germline CDR1 is SGHTA and CDR2 FQGNSA. The CDR3 contains 13 residues. With 1 base removed from V and 3 bases from J, the gap between germline ends came to 6 bases. This study enrolled people aged about 18 to 90 from around 26 US geographic areas. Per the study methods: Estimates of nucleated cell counts were drawn from the amplification of reference gene primers. Assay: immunoSEQ multiplex PCR; the TCRdb copy retains only in-frame clones and omits some. V and J calls and clone size come straight from that table; D and trimming were deduced from the DNA. Of under 250,000 clones in the sample, roughly 90% were seen once. Comment on this clone: The sample holds other DNA sequences that translate to the same CDR3.

Sequencing was done on a sample of PBMCs or T cells enriched from blood (not recorded which). The receptor comes from a woman in her 30s with acute COVID-19. The gene calls are TRBV7-2 and TRBJ2-5; the D is unclear. The CDR3 coding sequence is TGTGCCAGCAGCTTAGTGGCAGAAGAGACCCAGTACTTC. Translation: CASSLVAEETQYF.